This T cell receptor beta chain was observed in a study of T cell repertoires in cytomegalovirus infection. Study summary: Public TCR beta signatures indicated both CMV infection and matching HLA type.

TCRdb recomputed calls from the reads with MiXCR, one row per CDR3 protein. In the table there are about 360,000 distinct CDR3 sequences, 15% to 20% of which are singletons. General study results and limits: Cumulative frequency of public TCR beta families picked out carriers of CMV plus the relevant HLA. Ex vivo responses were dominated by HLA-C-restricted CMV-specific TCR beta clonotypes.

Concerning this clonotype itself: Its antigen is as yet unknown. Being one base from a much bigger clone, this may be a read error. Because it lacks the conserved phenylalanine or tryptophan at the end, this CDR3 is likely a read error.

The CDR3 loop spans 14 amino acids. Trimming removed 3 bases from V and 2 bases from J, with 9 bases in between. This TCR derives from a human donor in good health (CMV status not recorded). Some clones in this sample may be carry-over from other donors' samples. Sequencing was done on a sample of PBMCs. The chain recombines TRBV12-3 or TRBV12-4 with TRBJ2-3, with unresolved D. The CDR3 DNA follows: TGTGCCAGCAGTTTTCTGGAGAACACAGATACGCAGTATTCT. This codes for CASSFLENTDTQYS.